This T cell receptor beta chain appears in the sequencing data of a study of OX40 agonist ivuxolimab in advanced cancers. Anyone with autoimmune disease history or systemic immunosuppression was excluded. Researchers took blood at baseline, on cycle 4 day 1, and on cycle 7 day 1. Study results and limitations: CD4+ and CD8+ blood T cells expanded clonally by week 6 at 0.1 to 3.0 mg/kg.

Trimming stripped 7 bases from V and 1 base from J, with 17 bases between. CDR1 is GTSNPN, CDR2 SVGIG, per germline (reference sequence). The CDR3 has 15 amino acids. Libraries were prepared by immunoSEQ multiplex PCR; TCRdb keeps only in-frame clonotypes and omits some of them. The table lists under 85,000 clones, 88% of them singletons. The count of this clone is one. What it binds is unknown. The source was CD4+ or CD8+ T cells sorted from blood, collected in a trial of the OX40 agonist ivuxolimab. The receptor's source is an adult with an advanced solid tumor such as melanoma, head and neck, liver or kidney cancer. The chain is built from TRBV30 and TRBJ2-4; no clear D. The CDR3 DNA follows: TGTGCCTCTACTTTTGAGAGATCGGCCAAAAACATTCAGTACTTC. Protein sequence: CASTFERSAKNIQYF.